This TCR beta chain was sequenced during a study of OX40 agonist ivuxolimab in advanced cancers. Across the study: Melanoma, hepatocellular carcinoma, head and neck or renal cell cancer occurred in dose-escalation patients.

Notes on this clone: The antigen remains unidentified.

Findings of the study overall: In the 0.1 to 3.0 mg/kg range, CD4+ and CD8+ blood T cells had expanded clonally by week 6. Antigens targeted by the expanded peripheral T cells were not determined.

Trimming removed 3 bases from V and 6 bases from J, with 7 bases in between. The CDR3 sequence is 12 residues long. Germline V gene lookup returns CDR1 MNHEY and CDR2 SVGAGI. Patients were ruled out by autoimmune disease history or systemic immunosuppression. This table comes from immunoSEQ multiplex PCR, and its TCRdb copy is limited to in-frame clones, with some not included. The sample has tens of thousands of clones, around 93% seen once; the top ten hold 14%. V usage is TRBV6-5 and J usage is TRBJ2-3; D unclear. This receptor was obtained from an adult with an advanced solid tumor such as melanoma, head and neck, liver or kidney cancer. The sequencing here drew on CD4+ or CD8+ T cells sorted from blood, taken in a trial of the OX40 agonist ivuxolimab. As DNA, the CDR3 is TGTGCCAGCAGTTATCTTGGGGATACGCAGTATTTT. The encoded protein is CASSYLGDTQYF.